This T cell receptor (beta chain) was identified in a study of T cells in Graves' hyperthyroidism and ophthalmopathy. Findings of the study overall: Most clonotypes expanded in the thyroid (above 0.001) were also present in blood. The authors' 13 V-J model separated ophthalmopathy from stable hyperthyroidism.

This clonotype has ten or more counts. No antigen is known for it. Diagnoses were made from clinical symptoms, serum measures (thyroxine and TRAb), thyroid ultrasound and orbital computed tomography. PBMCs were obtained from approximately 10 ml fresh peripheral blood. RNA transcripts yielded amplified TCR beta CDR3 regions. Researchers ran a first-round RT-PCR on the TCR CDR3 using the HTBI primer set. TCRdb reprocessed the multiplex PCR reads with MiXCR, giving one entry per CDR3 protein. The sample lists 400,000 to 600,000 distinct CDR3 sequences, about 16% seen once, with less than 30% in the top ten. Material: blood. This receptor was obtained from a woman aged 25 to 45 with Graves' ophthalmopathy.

CDR3 sequence: CASSPKALGGGAGGELFF. CDR3 DNA: TGTGCCAGCTCCCCAAAGGCCCTGGGAGGAGGGGCTGGCGGGGAGCTGTTTTTT. The chain has TRBV27 and TRBJ2-2, with a possible D match to TRBD2 (6 bases). The CDR3 spans 18 residues. CDR1 and CDR2 (germline): MNHEY, SMNVEV (reference sequence). The V and J ends lost 8 bases and 7 bases respectively, with 29 bases between them.